The source of this T cell receptor (beta chain) is a study of T cell responses to AZD1222 COVID-19 vaccine (dated by TCRdb to the early 2020s). Regarding the complete study: AZD1222 recipients given second doses at about 4 weeks or at about 12 weeks were pooled, since spike-specific TCR depth and breadth were not found to differ between the two schedules. Trial participants were enrolled into age subgroups of 18-55, 56-69 and 70-plus years, which contained 148, 28 and 57 TCR-sequenced participants, respectively. TCR sequencing was performed for more than 230 trial participants, of whom 200 to 220 were given two doses of AZD1222 and around 25 were given two doses of MenACWY control vaccine.

What the research found in general, with its limitations: Participants were mostly white British and included more females than males, and it was suggested by the authors that clonal diversity may have been underestimated. Conclusions about previously exposed vaccinees are limited because only six or seven AZD1222 recipients were SARS-CoV-2 seropositive at baseline. Epitopes outside the regions mutated in the B.1.351 and B.1.1.7 variants were reportedly recognized by nearly half of the unique spike-specific TCRs. Because no day 14 peak-response samples were available, the repertoires could be characterized only after the peak T cell response. The 56-69-year group was small, and its depth increase did not reach significance, likely because of low power. After two AZD1222 doses, both the breadth and the depth of spike-specific TCRs were significantly higher than at day 0 and than in MenACWY recipients. The vaccine-associated CD4 TCRs covered the entire spike protein, and the dominant responses fell in regions 160-218 and 743-854.

About this clone itself: Its target antigen remains unknown. Base qualities are not at hand, and no much larger clone is one base apart.

Measured from the cysteine to the phenylalanine, the CDR3 is 12 residues long. Of all the DNA, just the CDR3 is kept, 36 bases in frame from base 1. CDR1 and CDR2, per the germline V gene (reference sequence), are LNHDA and SQIVND. V is cut by 1 base and J by 2 bases, and the space between the germline ends is 2 bases. The CDR3 regions of human TCRbeta chains were analyzed by immunosequencing. In the source study's methods: Repertoire TCRs were matched against a reference library of SARS-CoV-2-specific TCRs generated with the MIRA antigen-specificity platform. Breadth was defined as the fraction of unique TCRs that were SARS-CoV-2-associated, and depth was defined as the fraction of total T cells that were SARS-CoV-2-associated. Using the MIRA data, each spike-specific TCR was mapped to the spike region that the TCR reacts to and placed in a CD4 or CD8 class. Log10-transformed breadth and depth values were compared by one-way ANOVA with Sidak's multiple comparisons tests. In its TCRdb copy, this immuneACCESS table keeps in-frame sequences only and misses some clones. Where compared with another copy, unresolved V genes explain less than half of these, and the others have no known cause. The D gene and trimming were derived from the DNA, and the V and J assignments and clone size from that table. The sample table lists around 94,000 clones, about 86% of them with a count of one. 4% to 6% of the sample comes from the top ten.

The time point label, as the study defines it: baseline before first vaccination. The vaccinee samples were drawn from two UK trials, COV001 and COV002, one of which was a single-blind randomized controlled phase 2/3 trial testing AZD1222 (ChAdOx1 nCoV-19) in healthy adults. For TCRbeta chain sequencing, PBMC samples from trial participants were taken at day 0 and at day 28 after the second dose. The sequence came from an adult in good health. The sequence is built from TRBV19 and TRBJ1-1, with no confident D gene call. Specimen: peripheral blood, collected on day 0 of AZD1222 vaccination. The encoded CDR3 is CASSIGNTEAFF. DNA sequence: TGTGCCAGTAGTATAGGAAACACTGAAGCTTTCTTT.